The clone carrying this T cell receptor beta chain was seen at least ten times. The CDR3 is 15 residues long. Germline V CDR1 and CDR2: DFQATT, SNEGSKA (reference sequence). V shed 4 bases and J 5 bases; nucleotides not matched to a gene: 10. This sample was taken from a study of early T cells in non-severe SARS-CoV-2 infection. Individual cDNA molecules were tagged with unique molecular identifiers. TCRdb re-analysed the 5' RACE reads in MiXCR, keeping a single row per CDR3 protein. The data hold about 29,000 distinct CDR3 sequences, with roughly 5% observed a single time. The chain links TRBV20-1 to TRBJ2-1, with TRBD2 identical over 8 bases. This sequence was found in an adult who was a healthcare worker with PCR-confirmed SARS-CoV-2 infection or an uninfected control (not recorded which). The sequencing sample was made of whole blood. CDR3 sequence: CSATLGSGGNNEQFF. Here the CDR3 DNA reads TGCAGTGCTACCCTGGGAAGCGGGGGTAACAATGAGCAGTTCTTC.